This entry concerns a single T cell receptor beta chain. Its specific antigen is unknown. Base-call qualities are not available, and no considerably larger clone is one nucleotide away. V is clipped by 3 bases and J by 11 bases, and the sequence between their germline boundaries is 12 bases long. CDR1 and CDR2, per the germline V gene, are MGHRA and YSYEKL. The CDR3 sequence holds 12 residues, the cysteine and phenylalanine included. Just CDR3 DNA is preserved here, 36 bases in frame from base 1. The data are from a study of T cell responses to AZD1222 COVID-19 vaccine (dated by TCRdb to the early 2020s). Regarding the study in general: AZD1222 recipients whose second dose came at about 4 weeks and those whose second dose came at about 12 weeks were combined into one group, since spike-specific TCR depth and breadth did not differ between the two schedules. Enrollment into the trials was organized by age into subgroups of 18-55, 56-69 and 70-plus years, and those subgroups contained roughly 150, 30 and 60 TCR-sequenced participants, respectively. A total of around 240 trial participants underwent TCR sequencing, of whom roughly 210 had received two doses of AZD1222 and approximately 26 had received two doses of the MenACWY control vaccine. Overall study outcomes, separate from this receptor: Because no samples from the day 14 peak response were available, repertoires could be characterized only after the peak T cell response. Spike-specific TCR breadth and depth rose significantly after two AZD1222 doses compared with day 0 and with MenACWY recipients. Vaccine-associated CD4 TCRs spanned the whole spike protein, with dominant responses in regions 160-218 and 743-854. Reportedly, almost half of the unique spike-specific TCRs recognized epitopes lying outside the regions that are mutated in the B.1.351 and B.1.1.7 variants. Conclusions about previously exposed vaccinees are limited, since just a handful of AZD1222 recipients were seropositive for SARS-CoV-2 at baseline. Participants were mostly white British, with more females than males. The authors suggested clonal diversity may have been underestimated. The 56-69-year group was small, and its depth increase did not reach significance, likely because of low power.

The CDR3 regions of human TCRbeta chains were analyzed by immunosequencing. The original methods were these. Repertoire TCRs were matched against a reference library of SARS-CoV-2-specific TCRs generated with the MIRA antigen-specificity platform. Breadth meant the fraction of unique TCRs that were SARS-CoV-2-associated, whereas depth meant the fraction of total T cells that were SARS-CoV-2-associated. Each spike-specific TCR was assigned to its reactive spike region and to a CD4 or CD8 class using the MIRA data. Log10-transformed breadth and depth values were compared by one-way ANOVA with Sidak's multiple comparisons tests. TCRdb retrieved this table from immuneACCESS and kept in-frame rearrangements only. Not all clones are present; in checked studies, unresolved V genes account for under half, and no reason is known for the remainder. V and J calls plus clone size are reproduced from that table; the DNA served to infer D and trimming. This sample has under 170,000 clones in its table, and approximately 94% of those were observed once. The ten largest clones represent over 1% of the sample.

The time point label on this specimen signifies: baseline before first vaccination. Samples from vaccinated people were obtained from the UK trials COV001 and COV002, which included a single-blind randomized controlled phase 2/3 trial of AZD1222 (ChAdOx1 nCoV-19) in healthy adults. For TCRbeta chain sequencing, PBMC samples were collected from trial participants at day 0 and at day 28 after the second dose. The sample here was peripheral blood, taken on day 0 of AZD1222 vaccination. The receptor comes from an adult in good health. The sequence is built from TRBV4-1 and TRBJ2-3, and the D gene may be TRBD1, 5 bases matching. The CDR3 corresponds to CASSHDGALQYF. The nucleotide sequence reads TGCGCCAGCAGCCACGATGGGGCCTTGCAGTATTTT.